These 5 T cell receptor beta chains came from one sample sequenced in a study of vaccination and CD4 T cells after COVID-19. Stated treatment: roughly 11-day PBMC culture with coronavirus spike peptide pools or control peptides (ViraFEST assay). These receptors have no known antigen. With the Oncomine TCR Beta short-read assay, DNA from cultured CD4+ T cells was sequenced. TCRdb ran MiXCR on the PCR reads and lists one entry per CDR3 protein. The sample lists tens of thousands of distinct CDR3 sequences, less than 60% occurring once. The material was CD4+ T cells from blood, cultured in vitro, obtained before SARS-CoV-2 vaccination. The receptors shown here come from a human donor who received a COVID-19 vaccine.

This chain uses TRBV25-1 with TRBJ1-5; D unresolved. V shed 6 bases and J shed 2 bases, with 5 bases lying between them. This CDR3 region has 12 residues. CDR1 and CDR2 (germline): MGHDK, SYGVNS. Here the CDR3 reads CASRAGNQPQHF. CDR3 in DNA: TGTGCCAGCAGGGCAGGCAATCAGCCCCAGCATTTT.

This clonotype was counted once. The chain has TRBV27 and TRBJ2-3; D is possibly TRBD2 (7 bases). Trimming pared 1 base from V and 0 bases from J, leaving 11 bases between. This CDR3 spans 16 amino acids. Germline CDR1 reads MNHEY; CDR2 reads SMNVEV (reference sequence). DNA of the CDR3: TGTGCCAGCAGTTTATTGGCGGGGGCAAGCACAGATACGCAGTATTTT. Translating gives CASSLLAGASTDTQYF.

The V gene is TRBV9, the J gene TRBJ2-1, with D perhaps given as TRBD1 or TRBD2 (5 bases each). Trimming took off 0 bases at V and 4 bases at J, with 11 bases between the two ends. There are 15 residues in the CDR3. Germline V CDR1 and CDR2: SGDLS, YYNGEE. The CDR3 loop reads CASSVASGPYNEQFF. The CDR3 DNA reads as TGTGCCAGCAGCGTAGCGTCGGGACCATACAATGAGCAGTTCTTC.

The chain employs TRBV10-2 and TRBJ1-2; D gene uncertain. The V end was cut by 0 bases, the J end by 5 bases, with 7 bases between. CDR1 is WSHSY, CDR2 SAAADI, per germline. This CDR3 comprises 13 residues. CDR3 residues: CASSESTAYGYTF. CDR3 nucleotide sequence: TGCGCCAGCAGTGAGTCCACGGCTTATGGCTACACCTTC.

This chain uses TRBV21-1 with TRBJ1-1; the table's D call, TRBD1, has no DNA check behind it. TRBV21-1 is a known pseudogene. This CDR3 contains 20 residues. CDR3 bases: TGTGCCAGCAGCAAAAAGGCCTCTAATTCGGGACAGGGTTCTCGAACTGAAGCTTTCTTT. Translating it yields CASSKKASNSGQGSRTEAFF.